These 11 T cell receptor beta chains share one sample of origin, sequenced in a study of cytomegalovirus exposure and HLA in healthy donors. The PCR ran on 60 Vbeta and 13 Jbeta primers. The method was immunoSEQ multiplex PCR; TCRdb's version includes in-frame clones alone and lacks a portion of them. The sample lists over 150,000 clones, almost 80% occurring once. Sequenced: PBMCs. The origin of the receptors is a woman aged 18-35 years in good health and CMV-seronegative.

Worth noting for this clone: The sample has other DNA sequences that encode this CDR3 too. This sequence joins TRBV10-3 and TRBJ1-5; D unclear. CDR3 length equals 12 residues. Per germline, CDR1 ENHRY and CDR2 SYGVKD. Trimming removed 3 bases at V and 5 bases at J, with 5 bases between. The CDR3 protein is CAISDRDQPQHF. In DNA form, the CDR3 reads TGTGCCATCAGTGACCGGGATCAGCCCCAGCATTTT.

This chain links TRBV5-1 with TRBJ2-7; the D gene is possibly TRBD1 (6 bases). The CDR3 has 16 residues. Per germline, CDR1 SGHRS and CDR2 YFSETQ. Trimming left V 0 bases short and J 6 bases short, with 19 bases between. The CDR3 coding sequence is TGCGCCAGCAGCTTGGGAACAGGGAGTATAATAGGCGAGCAGTACTTC. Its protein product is CASSLGTGSIIGEQYF.

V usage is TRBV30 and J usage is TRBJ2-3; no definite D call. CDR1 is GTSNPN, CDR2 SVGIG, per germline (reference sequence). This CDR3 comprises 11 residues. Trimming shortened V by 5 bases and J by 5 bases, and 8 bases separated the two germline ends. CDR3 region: CAWRFIDTQYF. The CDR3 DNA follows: TGTGCCTGGCGGTTTATAGATACGCAGTATTTT.

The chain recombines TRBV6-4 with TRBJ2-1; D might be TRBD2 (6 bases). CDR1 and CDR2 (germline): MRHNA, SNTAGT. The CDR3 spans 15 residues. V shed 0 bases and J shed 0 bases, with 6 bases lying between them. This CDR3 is CASSDSAGSYNEQFF. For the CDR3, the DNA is TGTGCCAGCAGTGACTCAGCGGGCTCCTACAATGAGCAGTTCTTC.

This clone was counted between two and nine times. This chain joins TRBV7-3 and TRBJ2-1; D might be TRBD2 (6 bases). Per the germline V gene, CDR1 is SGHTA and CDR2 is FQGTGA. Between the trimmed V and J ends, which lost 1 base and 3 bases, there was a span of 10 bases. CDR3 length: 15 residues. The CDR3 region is CASSLSGIYYNEQFF. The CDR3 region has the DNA TGTGCCAGCAGCTTAAGCGGGATTTACTACAATGAGCAGTTCTTC.

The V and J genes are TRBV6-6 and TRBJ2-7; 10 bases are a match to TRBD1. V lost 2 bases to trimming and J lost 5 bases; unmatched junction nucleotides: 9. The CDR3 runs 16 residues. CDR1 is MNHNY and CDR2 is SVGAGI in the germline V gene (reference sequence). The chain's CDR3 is CASSYSPGDRGHEQYF. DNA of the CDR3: TGTGCCAGCAGTTACAGCCCGGGGGACAGGGGTCACGAGCAGTACTTC.

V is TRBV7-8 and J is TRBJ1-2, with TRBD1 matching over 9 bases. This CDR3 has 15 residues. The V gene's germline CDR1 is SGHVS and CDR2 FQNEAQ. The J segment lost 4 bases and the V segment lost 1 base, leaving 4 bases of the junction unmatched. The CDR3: CASSLGTGESYGYTF. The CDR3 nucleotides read TGTGCCAGCAGCTTAGGGACAGGGGAAAGCTATGGCTACACCTTC.

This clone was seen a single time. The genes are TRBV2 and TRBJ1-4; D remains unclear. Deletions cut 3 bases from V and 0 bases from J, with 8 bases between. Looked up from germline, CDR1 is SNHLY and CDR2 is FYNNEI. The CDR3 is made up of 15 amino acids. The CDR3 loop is CASSETGPTNEKLFF. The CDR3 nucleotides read TGTGCCAGCAGTGAGACGGGTCCAACTAATGAAAAACTGTTTTTT. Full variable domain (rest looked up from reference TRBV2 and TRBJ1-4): EPEVTQTPSHQVTQMGQEVILRCVPISNHLYFYWYRQILGQKVEFLVSFYNNEISEKSEIFDDQFSVERPDGSNFTLKIRSTKLEDSAMYFCASSETGPTNEKLFFGSGTQLSVL.

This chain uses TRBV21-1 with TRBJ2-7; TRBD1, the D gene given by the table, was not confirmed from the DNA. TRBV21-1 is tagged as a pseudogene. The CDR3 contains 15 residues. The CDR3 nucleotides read TGTGCCAGCAGCAGCGACAGGGGCCCCCACTACGAGCAGTACTTC. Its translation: CASSSDRGPHYEQYF.

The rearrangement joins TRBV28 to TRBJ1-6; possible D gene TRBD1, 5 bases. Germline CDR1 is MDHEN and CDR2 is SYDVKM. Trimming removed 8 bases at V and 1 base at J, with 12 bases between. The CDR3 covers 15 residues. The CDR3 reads CASLGDRSYNSPLHF. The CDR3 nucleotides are TGTGCCAGCCTAGGGGATCGGTCCTATAATTCACCCCTCCACTTT.

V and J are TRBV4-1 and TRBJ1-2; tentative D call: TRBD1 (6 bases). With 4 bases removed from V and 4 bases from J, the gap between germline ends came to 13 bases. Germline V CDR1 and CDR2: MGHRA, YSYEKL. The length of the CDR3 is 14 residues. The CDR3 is CASSPLRGTYGYTF. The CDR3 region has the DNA TGCGCCAGCAGCCCTCTTAGGGGGACCTATGGCTACACCTTC.